The rows below give T cell receptor beta chains drawn from one sample of a study of OX40 agonist ivuxolimab in advanced cancers. Assay used: immunoSEQ multiplex PCR; TCRdb lists only in-frame clones, some missing. The sample contains some 97,000 clones, almost 90% of which appear only once. The sequences come from CD4+ or CD8+ T cells sorted from blood, collected in a trial of the OX40 agonist ivuxolimab. The receptor set was obtained from an adult with an advanced solid tumor such as melanoma, head and neck, liver or kidney cancer. Each CDR3 is given with its conserved first and last residue. D genes are given only for firm matches. Only part of the rows carry a size: once, few, many, or a class if the clone is expanded.

J gene: TRBJ1-2
D gene: NA
clone size: NA
V gene: TRBV21-1
CDR3 DNA: TGTGCCAGCAGCAGAGGAACCCTCGGACCCTTCTATGGCTACACCTTC
CDR3 protein: CASSRGTLGPFYGYTF

J gene: TRBJ1-2
D gene: TRBD1
clone size: NA
V gene: TRBV5-1
CDR3 DNA: TGCGCCAGCAGCTTTGGGACAGGAAACTATGGCTACACCTTC
CDR3 protein: CASSFGTGNYGYTF

J gene: TRBJ2-5
D gene: NA
clone size: NA
V gene: TRBV5-1
CDR3 DNA: TGCGCCAGCAGCTTGGGAAACCAAGAGACCCAGTACTTC
CDR3 protein: CASSLGNQETQYF

J gene: TRBJ1-1
D gene: NA
clone size: NA
V gene: TRBV5-4
CDR3 DNA: TGTGCCAGCAGCGCCCCTGGGAGGGGGGGGAACACTGAAGCTTTCTTT
CDR3 protein: CASSAPGRGGNTEAFF

J gene: TRBJ2-1
D gene: NA
clone size: NA
V gene: TRBV30
CDR3 DNA: TGTGCCTGGGCGGGGAGCTCCTACAATGAGCAGTTCTTC
CDR3 protein: CAWAGSSYNEQFF

J gene: TRBJ1-4
D gene: NA
clone size: NA
V gene: TRBV7-9
CDR3 DNA: TGTGCCAGCAGCCCCGGAGAAAAACTGTTTTTT
CDR3 protein: CASSPGEKLFF

J gene: TRBJ1-1
D gene: TRBD1
clone size: NA
V gene: TRBV11-3
CDR3 DNA: TGTGCCAGCAGCAACACAGGGGCCGCTGAAGCTTTCTTT
CDR3 protein: CASSNTGAAEAFF

J gene: TRBJ1-1
D gene: NA
clone size: NA
V gene: TRBV6-1
CDR3 DNA: TGTGCCAGCAGCGTGGGGAGTACTGAAGCTTTCTTT
CDR3 protein: CASSVGSTEAFF

J gene: TRBJ2-3
D gene: TRBD2
clone size: NA
V gene: TRBV5-1
CDR3 DNA: TGCGCCAGCAGCTTGGCCGGGACTAGAAATACGCAGTATTTT
CDR3 protein: CASSLAGTRNTQYF

J gene: TRBJ2-2
D gene: NA
clone size: NA
V gene: TRBV28
CDR3 DNA: TGTGCCAGCAGTTTTCTCGGGGAGCTGTTTTTT
CDR3 protein: CASSFLGELFF

J gene: TRBJ2-1
D gene: TRBD2
clone size: NA
V gene: TRBV6-1
CDR3 DNA: TGTGCCAGCAGTGAAGAGGGTTGGCGGGGGGCGACCAATGAGCAGTTCTTC
CDR3 protein: CASSEEGWRGATNEQFF

J gene: TRBJ2-3
D gene: TRBD1
clone size: NA
V gene: TRBV10-3
CDR3 DNA: TGTGCCATCACCTCCCCCCCGGGACAGGGGGCGAATTCCACAGATACGCAGTATTTT
CDR3 protein: CAITSPPGQGANSTDTQYF

J gene: TRBJ2-2
D gene: NA
clone size: NA
V gene: TRBV7-3
CDR3 DNA: TGTGCCAGCAGCCCCGGTGGGACCGGGGAGCTGTTTTTT
CDR3 protein: CASSPGGTGELFF

J gene: TRBJ1-3
D gene: NA
clone size: NA
V gene: TRBV19
CDR3 DNA: TGTGCCAGTATTAAGGGGTCTGGTACCGGAAACACCATATATTTT
CDR3 protein: CASIKGSGTGNTIYF

J gene: TRBJ2-2
D gene: TRBD1
clone size: few
V gene: TRBV29-1
CDR3 DNA: TGCAGCGTTGAGGGACAGGGGGTCCCCGGGGAGCTGTTTTTT
CDR3 protein: CSVEGQGVPGELFF

J gene: TRBJ1-1
D gene: NA
clone size: NA
V gene: TRBV7-9
CDR3 DNA: TGTGCCAGCAGCTTAGAAGCCAGGGGGAACACTGAAGCTTTCTTT
CDR3 protein: CASSLEARGNTEAFF

J gene: TRBJ2-7
D gene: NA
clone size: NA
V gene: TRBV4-1
CDR3 DNA: TGCGCCAGCAGCCAAGTCGCTAGCAACGAGCAGTACTTC
CDR3 protein: CASSQVASNEQYF

J gene: TRBJ1-1
D gene: NA
clone size: NA
V gene: TRBV10-3
CDR3 DNA: TGTGCCATCAGTGAGCGATTAGTCTCAGCTAACACTGAAGCTTTCTTT
CDR3 protein: CAISERLVSANTEAFF

J gene: TRBJ1-2
D gene: NA
clone size: NA
V gene: TRBV30
CDR3 DNA: TGTGCCTGGAGTGGGGGCTGGCAGGGTCCCTATGGCTACACCTTC
CDR3 protein: CAWSGGWQGPYGYTF

J gene: TRBJ1-5
D gene: NA
clone size: NA
V gene: TRBV1
CDR3 DNA: TGCACCAGCAGCCAAGGACAGAAGCCCCAGCATTTT
CDR3 protein: CTSSQGQKPQHF

J gene: TRBJ2-7
D gene: TRBD2
clone size: NA
V gene: TRBV5-8
CDR3 DNA: TGTGCCAGCAGCTTGGAGGCTAGCGGGAGGTTCAGCTCCTACGAGCAGTACTTC
CDR3 protein: CASSLEASGRFSSYEQYF

J gene: TRBJ2-3
D gene: NA
clone size: NA
V gene: TRBV5-8
CDR3 DNA: TGTGCCAGCAGTTTCCAAGTGGCAGATACGCAGTATTTT
CDR3 protein: CASSFQVADTQYF

J gene: TRBJ2-5
D gene: TRBD2
clone size: NA
V gene: TRBV11-2
CDR3 DNA: TGTGCCAGCAGCTTATGGGGGGGTCTAGCGGGGACCCAAGAGACCCAGTACTTC
CDR3 protein: CASSLWGGLAGTQETQYF

J gene: TRBJ1-2
D gene: NA
clone size: NA
V gene: TRBV5-1
CDR3 DNA: TGCGCCAGCAAGCCCCTCCAGGGGAACTATGGCTACACCTTC
CDR3 protein: CASKPLQGNYGYTF

J gene: TRBJ1-2
D gene: NA
clone size: NA
V gene: TRBV2
CDR3 DNA: TGTGCCAACCGACCTGGGGGGTCGGCGGGATATGGCTACACCTTC
CDR3 protein: CANRPGGSAGYGYTF

J gene: TRBJ1-1
D gene: NA
clone size: few
V gene: TRBV18
CDR3 DNA: TGTGCCAGCTCACCTTGGGGGGCGCGGAACACTGAAGCTTTCTTT
CDR3 protein: CASSPWGARNTEAFF

J gene: TRBJ1-2
D gene: TRBD1
clone size: NA
V gene: TRBV19
CDR3 DNA: TGTGCCAGTAGTATACAGGGGGCGTCCGTCAGGGGCTACACCTTC
CDR3 protein: CASSIQGASVRGYTF

J gene: TRBJ1-2
D gene: NA
clone size: NA
V gene: TRBV18
CDR3 DNA: TGTGCCAGCTCACCGGACGGCCCTACTAACTATGGCTACACCTTC
CDR3 protein: CASSPDGPTNYGYTF

J gene: TRBJ2-1
D gene: NA
clone size: NA
V gene: TRBV6-1
CDR3 DNA: TGTGCCAGCAGTGTAGACGGCAGGGGGGGCAATGAGCAGTTCTTC
CDR3 protein: CASSVDGRGGNEQFF

J gene: TRBJ1-1
D gene: NA
clone size: NA
V gene: TRBV30
CDR3 DNA: TGTGCCTGGAGTGCATCAACTTTAGGGGGATTGCGCGTGAACACTGAAGCTTTCTTT
CDR3 protein: CAWSASTLGGLRVNTEAFF

J gene: TRBJ1-6
D gene: NA
clone size: NA
V gene: TRBV5-1
CDR3 DNA: TGCGCCAGCAGCTTTTTTCCCTTAACACGGATCCCACAAAGCGATTCACCCCTCCACTTT
CDR3 protein: CASSFFPLTRIPQSDSPLHF

J gene: TRBJ1-2
D gene: NA
clone size: NA
V gene: TRBV18
CDR3 DNA: TGTGCCAGCTCACCACCAGGCCTCTATGGCTACACCTTC
CDR3 protein: CASSPPGLYGYTF

J gene: TRBJ2-4
D gene: NA
clone size: NA
V gene: TRBV5-1
CDR3 DNA: TGCGCCAGCAGCTTGGATGTGACTACCAAAAACATTCAGTACTTC
CDR3 protein: CASSLDVTTKNIQYF

J gene: TRBJ1-1
D gene: NA
clone size: NA
V gene: TRBV6-5
CDR3 DNA: TGTGCCAGCAGTTACTCGACCGGAGATCAAGCTTTCTTT
CDR3 protein: CASSYSTGDQAFF

J gene: TRBJ2-2
D gene: TRBD1
clone size: NA
V gene: TRBV7-9
CDR3 DNA: TGTGCCAGCAGCCTACCGGGACAGGGTGCCGGGGAGCTGTTTTTT
CDR3 protein: CASSLPGQGAGELFF

J gene: TRBJ2-1
D gene: NA
clone size: NA
V gene: TRBV19
CDR3 DNA: TGTGCCAGTAGTATTCGCCCCACCCCAGGCAGTCGCTACAATGAGCAGTTCTTC
CDR3 protein: CASSIRPTPGSRYNEQFF

J gene: TRBJ2-1
D gene: TRBD2
clone size: NA
V gene: TRBV30
CDR3 DNA: TGTGCCTGGGGGACTAGCGGGAGGACGTTTTACAATGAGCAGTTCTTC
CDR3 protein: CAWGTSGRTFYNEQFF

J gene: TRBJ2-5
D gene: NA
clone size: NA
V gene: TRBV28
CDR3 DNA: TGTGCCAGCAGTTTGGGCGGCCAAGAGACCCAGTACTTC
CDR3 protein: CASSLGGQETQYF

J gene: TRBJ2-6
D gene: NA
clone size: NA
V gene: TRBV7-6
CDR3 DNA: TGTGCCAGCAGCTTAGGAATTGGAGGAGCTGGGGCCAACGTCCTGACTTTC
CDR3 protein: CASSLGIGGAGANVLTF

J gene: TRBJ2-7
D gene: TRBD1
clone size: NA
V gene: TRBV10-2
CDR3 DNA: TGCGCCAGCAAACAGGGGCCCTACGAGCAGTACTTC
CDR3 protein: CASKQGPYEQYF

J gene: TRBJ2-3
D gene: NA
clone size: NA
V gene: TRBV5-4
CDR3 DNA: TGTGCCTCTGGCGGGACTCTAAGCACAGATACGCAGTATTTT
CDR3 protein: CASGGTLSTDTQYF

J gene: TRBJ1-1
D gene: NA
clone size: NA
V gene: TRBV18
CDR3 DNA: TGTGCCAGCTCACTTATGATTGACAGTGGGGCTTTCTTT
CDR3 protein: CASSLMIDSGAFF

J gene: TRBJ1-4
D gene: TRBD1
clone size: NA
V gene: TRBV7-9
CDR3 DNA: TGTGCCAGCAGGTCCGGGACAGGGAATGAAAAACTGTTTTTT
CDR3 protein: CASRSGTGNEKLFF

J gene: TRBJ2-3
D gene: TRBD1
clone size: NA
V gene: TRBV28
CDR3 DNA: TGTGCCAGCAGTCGAAGGACAGGGAAGGCAGATACGCAGTATTTT
CDR3 protein: CASSRRTGKADTQYF

J gene: TRBJ2-3
D gene: TRBD2
clone size: NA
V gene: TRBV19
CDR3 DNA: TGTGCCAGTAGTATTAGGGCTAGCGGGAGAAGGACAGATACGCAGTATTTT
CDR3 protein: CASSIRASGRRTDTQYF

J gene: TRBJ1-1
D gene: NA
clone size: NA
V gene: TRBV28
CDR3 DNA: TGTGCCAGCAGCCCTGGCGGGAGAGCTGAAGCTTTCTTT
CDR3 protein: CASSPGGRAEAFF

J gene: TRBJ2-7
D gene: NA
clone size: NA
V gene: TRBV7-2
CDR3 DNA: TGTGCCAGCAGGCGGGGTTACGAGCAGTACTTC
CDR3 protein: CASRRGYEQYF

J gene: TRBJ2-6
D gene: TRBD1
clone size: few
V gene: TRBV10-3
CDR3 DNA: TGTGCCATTACCGGGACAGCAAACTCTGGGGCCAACGTCCTGACTTTC
CDR3 protein: CAITGTANSGANVLTF

J gene: TRBJ2-5
D gene: NA
clone size: NA
V gene: TRBV19
CDR3 DNA: TGTGCCAGTAGTATTATGACAGGTTCGGAGACCCAGTACTTC
CDR3 protein: CASSIMTGSETQYF

J gene: TRBJ2-1
D gene: TRBD2
clone size: NA
V gene: TRBV11-2
CDR3 DNA: TGTGCCAGCAGCTTAGCTGATAGCGGGAGCTCCTACAATGAGCAGTTCTTC
CDR3 protein: CASSLADSGSSYNEQFF

J gene: TRBJ1-6
D gene: TRBD1
clone size: NA
V gene: TRBV9
CDR3 DNA: TGTGCCAGCAGCCCTCTTGACAGGGGATCACCCCTCCACTTT
CDR3 protein: CASSPLDRGSPLHF

J gene: TRBJ2-7
D gene: NA
clone size: NA
V gene: TRBV6-5
CDR3 DNA: TGTGCCAGCAGTTACCGGCGGAGCTACGAGCAGTACTTC
CDR3 protein: CASSYRRSYEQYF

J gene: TRBJ1-1
D gene: TRBD1
clone size: NA
V gene: TRBV5-1
CDR3 DNA: TGCGCCAGCAGCCCGTACAGGGGGCGGGATACTGAAGCTTTCTTT
CDR3 protein: CASSPYRGRDTEAFF